Shown below are 21 T cell receptor beta chains from a single sample sequenced in a study of T cells in localized non-small cell lung cancer. Clones were sequenced by immunoSEQ multiplex PCR, and TCRdb holds only the in-frame ones, with some missing. Among 5,200 or so clones listed, 65% to 90% were seen once. This specimen consisted of peripheral blood mononuclear cells, obtained before any cancer treatment. These receptors were obtained from a female donor over 55 with stage II lung adenocarcinoma.

The chain has TRBV4-2 and TRBJ1-2; D might be TRBD1 (6 bases). Germline V gives CDR1 LGHNA, CDR2 YNFKEQ. V was cut by 0 bases and J by 6 bases, with 17 bases left in between. The CDR3 spans 16 residues. CDR3 in DNA: TGTGCCAGCAGCCAAGATCTAGAACGTAAGGGGGATGGCTACACCTTC. It encodes CASSQDLERKGDGYTF.

V gene TRBV7-8 combines with J gene TRBJ1-5, with D possibly matching TRBD1 (6 bases). The CDR3 spans 15 residues. Per the germline V gene, CDR1 is SGHVS and CDR2 is FQNEAQ. The V end lost 2 bases, the J end lost 7 bases, and 15 bases lay between the germline ends. CDR3 sequence (DNA): TGTGCCAGCAGCTTAACGGTACAGGGTGGCCAGCCCCAGCATTTT. Translating it yields CASSLTVQGGQPQHF.

The CDR3 DNA is TGTGCCAGCAGAAGGGACATAAACCCTGAAGCTTTCTTT. Translating gives CASRRDINPEAFF. V is TRBV2 and J is TRBJ1-1; TRBD1 might be the D (6 bases). Germline V gene lookup returns CDR1 SNHLY and CDR2 FYNNEI. The CDR3 covers 13 residues. The ends were cut back, 6 bases at V and 6 bases at J, with 14 bases in the middle.

This chain uses TRBV5-1 with TRBJ2-1; 12 positions agree with TRBD2. CDR3 size: 17 residues. V was pared by 3 bases and J by 1 base, with 5 bases of the junction left unmatched. CDR1 and CDR2 from the germline V gene are SGHRS and YFSETQ. The DNA of the CDR3 is TGCGCCAGCAGCTACCACACTAGCGGGAGGTCCTACAATGAGCAGTTCTTC. This sequence encodes CASSYHTSGRSYNEQFF.

V and J are TRBV2 and TRBJ2-7; D may be TRBD1 (5 bases). Trimming took 8 bases from V and 3 from J, leaving 11 bases between them. The CDR3 extends over 12 amino acids. The germline gives CDR1 SNHLY, CDR2 FYNNEI. CDR3 DNA sequence: TGTGCCAGCCGACAGACCTTCTACGAGCAGTACGTC. It specifies CASRQTFYEQYV.

This rearrangement joins TRBV6-6 to TRBJ1-4; D is perhaps TRBD1 (6 bases). The germline V gene encodes CDR1 MNHNY and CDR2 SVGAGI (reference sequence). V was trimmed by 2 bases and J by 4 bases, leaving 11 bases between them. The CDR3 is made up of 15 amino acids. The CDR3 reads CASSYGGLINEKLFF. The CDR3, as DNA: TGTGCCAGCAGTTACGGGGGGCTCATTAATGAAAAACTGTTTTTT.

The chain combines TRBV18 with TRBJ1-5; TRBD1 agrees at 8 bases. CDR1 is KGHSH and CDR2 is LQKENI in the germline V gene. The V and J ends lost 5 bases and 5 bases, in that order; junction bases with no gene match: 5. The CDR3 consists of 14 residues. The CDR3 DNA sequence: TGTGCCAGCTCATACGGGACAGGAGATCAGCCCCAGCATTTT. This gives the protein CASSYGTGDQPQHF.

The J gene is TRBJ1-3, the V gene TRBV4-2; D uncertain. The CDR3 loop spans 14 amino acids. Trimming stripped 1 base from V and 4 bases from J, with 8 bases between. Per germline, CDR1 LGHNA and CDR2 YNFKEQ. Here the CDR3 reads CASSQGPNGNTIYF. CDR3 in DNA: TGTGCCAGCAGCCAAGGCCCCAACGGAAACACCATATATTTT.

The V call is TRBV6-6, the J call TRBJ2-7, with 9 bases fitting TRBD1. The CDR3 sequence is 14 residues long. Germline V gene lookup returns CDR1 MNHNY and CDR2 SVGAGI (reference sequence). The ends lost 6 bases at V and 3 bases at J; junction bases unmatched: 6. CDR3 sequence (DNA): TGTGCCAGCAGATCGACAGGGGGAGACTACGAGCAGTACTTC. Translation gives CASRSTGGDYEQYF.

V is TRBV7-8 and J is TRBJ1-5, with 9 bases fitting TRBD1. The CDR3 is 17 residues long. Trimming took 5 bases from V and 5 from J; bases not matched to a gene: 13. Germline values: CDR1 SGHVS, CDR2 FQNEAQ. In DNA, the CDR3 is TGTGCCAGCAGCCCTCTGTCGATGGGACAGGGTTATCAGCCCCAGCATTTT. Protein product: CASSPLSMGQGYQPQHF.

The chain has TRBV2 and TRBJ2-5; 10 positions match TRBD2. V gave up 4 bases and J gave up 0 bases; unmatched junction bases: 2. The V gene's germline CDR1 is SNHLY and CDR2 FYNNEI. The CDR3 is 15 residues long. CDR3 bases: TGTGCCAGCAGTGGTGGACTAGCGGACCAAGAGACCCAGTACTTC. It yields the protein CASSGGLADQETQYF.

V gene TRBV11-2 combines with J gene TRBJ2-1; 10 bases are a match to TRBD2. The V segment lost 0 bases and the J segment 3 bases; nucleotides outside the gene matches: 11. Germline CDR1 is SGHAT and CDR2 is FQNNGV. This CDR3 comprises 19 residues. The CDR3 sequence: CASSLDGLAGAFVYNEQFF. The DNA of the CDR3 is TGTGCCAGCAGCTTAGATGGGCTAGCGGGGGCCTTTGTCTACAATGAGCAGTTCTTC.

The chain is built from TRBV7-9 and TRBJ1-2; D gene unclear. The V and J ends lost 1 base and 8 bases respectively, with 17 bases between them. This CDR3 has 15 residues. The germline CDR1 and CDR2 sequences are SEHNR and FQNEAQ (reference sequence). For the CDR3, the DNA is TGTGCCAGCAGCTTAGACACCGCAGGTATCAGAGGCTACACCTTC. It encodes CASSLDTAGIRGYTF.

On this clone itself: Additional DNA sequences in this sample encode the identical CDR3. The chain uses TRBV6-5 and TRBJ2-5; D is possibly TRBD2 (6 bases). Germline values: CDR1 MNHEY, CDR2 SVGAGI. The V and J ends lost 5 bases and 1 base respectively, with 11 bases between them. This CDR3 region has 14 residues. The CDR3 nucleotides read TGTGCCAGCAGTCGGGAGCCGACCCAAGAGACCCAGTACTTC. It codes for CASSREPTQETQYF.

CDR3 sequence (DNA): TGCAGCGTTCGAGACAGCAATCAGCCCCAGCATTTT. Its protein product is CSVRDSNQPQHF. The V gene is TRBV29-1, the J gene TRBJ1-5; D is uncertain. V was trimmed by 5 bases and J by 1 base, leaving 6 bases between them. Germline V gives CDR1 SQVTM, CDR2 ANQGSEA. The length of the CDR3 is 12 residues.

This sequence joins TRBV11-2 and TRBJ1-6; D is undetermined. Looked up from germline, CDR1 is SGHAT and CDR2 is FQNNGV. Trimming shortened V by 0 bases and J by 3 bases, and 12 bases separated the two germline ends. The CDR3 has 17 amino acids. DNA for the CDR3: TGTGCCAGCAGCTTAGATCAATGGGCAGGCTATAATTCACCCCTCCACTTT. As protein: CASSLDQWAGYNSPLHF.

The chain couples TRBV15 to TRBJ2-1; TRBD2 matches at 7 bases. The CDR3 contains 18 residues. J lost 7 bases, V lost 0 bases, and 15 bases had no gene match. Germline CDR1 is LNHNV and CDR2 is YYDKDF (reference sequence). The DNA for the CDR3 is TGTGCCACCAGCAGAGATAGAGGAGGCGGGGGAGTCAAGAATGAGCAGTTCTTC. It is translated as CATSRDRGGGGVKNEQFF.

The chain joins TRBV11-1 to TRBJ2-2, with 8 nucleotides matching TRBD1. V lost 2 bases, J lost 0 bases, and 8 bases stayed unmatched. Germline V gives CDR1 SGHAT, CDR2 FQDESV (reference sequence). The CDR3 contains 18 residues. The CDR3 loop reads CASSLQGAAPANTGELFF. The CDR3 DNA is TGTGCCAGCAGCTTACAGGGGGCGGCGCCCGCGAACACCGGGGAGCTGTTTTTT. The full variable domain, with the rest looked up from reference TRBV11-1 and TRBJ2-2, is EAEVAQSPRYKITEKSQAVAFWCDPISGHATLYWYRQILGQGPELLVQFQDESVVDDSQLPKDRFSAERLKGVDSTLKIQPAELGDSAMYLCASSLQGAAPANTGELFFGEGSRLTVL.

This clone was seen just once. This chain joins TRBV5-1 and TRBJ1-1, with 9 bases aligning to TRBD1. This CDR3 has 16 residues. Germline CDR1 reads SGHRS; CDR2 reads YFSETQ. Trimming at V came to 6 bases and at J to 3 bases, leaving 12 bases not matched to a gene. The CDR3 DNA follows: TGCGCCAGCACCCCCCTAGGACAGGGGTTGGACACTGAAGCTTTCTTT. Its translation: CASTPLGQGLDTEAFF.

The chain is built from TRBV7-6 and TRBJ2-7; the D gene is possibly TRBD1 (6 bases). CDR1 and CDR2 (germline): SGHVS, FNYEAQ. The CDR3 is made up of 13 amino acids. V dropped 5 bases and J dropped 6 bases, with 14 bases sitting between them. CDR3 DNA: TGTGCCAGCAGCGGGGGCCCGAGGGGCGAGCAGTACTTC. This codes for CASSGGPRGEQYF. Filled out from reference TRBV7-6 and TRBJ2-7, the complete variable domain reads GAGVSQSPRYKVTKRGQDVALRCDPISGHVSLYWYRQALGQGPEFLTYFNYEAQQDKSGLPNDRFSAERPEGSISTLTIQRTEQRDSAMYRCASSGGPRGEQYFGPGTRLTVT.

On this clone: A much larger clone lies one base from this, so it may be a read error. This chain uses TRBV25-1 with TRBJ1-1; a weak D match, TRBD1 (5 bases). CDR1 is MGHDK, CDR2 SYGVNS, per germline. This CDR3 has 14 residues. The CDR3 region is CAGSDGGKDTEAFF. The CDR3 bases are TGTGCCGGCAGTGATGGGGGAAAGGACACTGAAGCTTTCTTT.